The 29 T cell receptor beta chains in this list originate from one sample, sequenced in a study of shared clonotypes between healthy human individuals. Naive CD8 cells, CD45RO-negative and positively selected for CCR7, excluded terminally differentiated effector memory CD45RA+ cells. Profiling relied on immunoSEQ multiplex PCR, and the TCRdb table lists in-frame clones only, not all of them. The profile shows some 2,000,000 clones, about 95% of them singletons. Sequencing was performed on naive CD8+ T cells sorted from blood. All receptors come from a man aged 18 to 29 in good health.

The CDR3 region is CASSPRGGRIEQYF. Written as DNA, the CDR3 is TGTGCCAGCAGTCCGAGGGGCGGGAGGATTGAGCAGTACTTC. The chain links TRBV27 to TRBJ2-7; 8 positions match TRBD2. J was trimmed by 7 bases and V by 5 bases; bases with no gene match: 10. This CDR3 spans 14 amino acids. CDR1 and CDR2 from the germline V gene are MNHEY and SMNVEV (reference sequence).

This clone was observed a single time. This CDR3 is also generated by other DNA sequences in the sample. V and J are TRBV19 and TRBJ1-1, with D uncertain. V lost 5 bases, J lost 5 bases, and 12 bases lay in between. CDR3 length equals 13 residues. From germline, CDR1 is LNHDA and CDR2 SQIVND (reference sequence). CDR3 region: CASSPDLETEAFF. The CDR3 bases are TGTGCCAGTAGTCCGGACTTAGAGACTGAAGCTTTCTTT.

The V call is TRBV9, the J call TRBJ2-7; D not resolved. V was shortened by 4 bases and J by 3 bases, with 11 bases between the two germline ends. Germline V gene sequence: CDR1 SGDLS, CDR2 YYNGEE. This CDR3 contains 13 residues. This CDR3 reads CASSPQGVYEQYF. The DNA of the CDR3 is TGTGCCAGCAGCCCCCAAGGAGTCTACGAGCAGTACTTC.

This chain connects TRBV6-1 to TRBJ1-3; D perhaps matches TRBD1 (6 bases). The germline gives CDR1 MNHNS, CDR2 SASEGT. The CDR3 spans 14 residues. V shed 3 bases and J shed 4 bases, with 10 bases lying between them. The CDR3 DNA follows: TGTGCCAGCAGTGACTGGGGGGCCGGAAACACCATATATTTT. Protein: CASSDWGAGNTIYF.

This clone occurred once. The chain is built from TRBV2 and TRBJ2-3, with 8 bases that match TRBD1. The germline V gene encodes CDR1 SNHLY and CDR2 FYNNEI. The CDR3 loop spans 14 amino acids. The trim removed 4 bases at V and 4 bases at J, leaving 4 bases unmatched. CDR3 sequence reads: CASSGQGAADTQYF. In nucleotides, the CDR3 is TGTGCCAGCAGTGGCCAGGGGGCCGCAGATACGCAGTATTTT.

V is TRBV5-8 and J is TRBJ1-5, with D maybe TRBD1 (6 bases). V gave up 1 base and J gave up 1 base, with 15 bases separating them. The CDR3 has 17 amino acids. CDR1 is SGHTS, CDR2 YDEGEE, per germline. The CDR3 is CASSLYPDSLSNQPQHF. The CDR3 nucleotides read TGTGCCAGCAGCTTGTACCCGGACAGTTTGAGCAATCAGCCCCAGCATTTT.

This chain connects TRBV4-1 to TRBJ1-2; 11 nucleotides agree with TRBD1. Germline V lookup: CDR1 MGHRA, CDR2 YSYEKL. The CDR3 loop spans 17 amino acids. V was clipped by 0 bases and J by 5 bases; unmatched bases: 8. The CDR3 DNA sequence: TGCGCCAGCAGCCAAGATTTAGGACAGGGGGCACGGTATGGCTACACCTTC. Encoded protein: CASSQDLGQGARYGYTF.

The chain uses TRBV10-3 and TRBJ2-2; D remains unclear. V was shortened by 10 bases and J by 0 bases, with 12 bases between the two germline ends. The CDR3 extends over 14 amino acids. Germline lookup yields CDR1 ENHRY and CDR2 SYGVKD. CDR3 sequence: CATWPFANTGELFF. DNA for the CDR3: TGTGCCACCTGGCCCTTCGCGAACACCGGGGAGCTGTTTTTT.

The chain is built from TRBV25-1 and TRBJ2-7; D gene ambiguous. V lost 2 bases and J 4 bases, leaving 15 bases between the germline ends. The germline CDR1 and CDR2 sequences are MGHDK and SYGVNS. The CDR3 sequence is 15 residues long. The CDR3 is CASSELRQSRYEQYF. CDR3 sequence (DNA): TGTGCCAGCAGTGAACTTCGGCAGTCTCGATACGAGCAGTACTTC.

J is TRBJ2-5 and V is TRBV21-1; the table's D gene call, TRBD2, was not cross checked with the DNA. TRBV21-1 is a known pseudogene. CDR3 length: 15 residues. CDR3 loop: CASSNVAGAGETQYF. As DNA, the CDR3 is TGTGCCAGCAGCAACGTAGCGGGAGCGGGGGAGACCCAGTACTTC.

As concerns this clone: This CDR3 is also generated by other DNA sequences in the sample. V gene TRBV4-1 combines with J gene TRBJ2-3, with D possibly matching TRBD2 (6 bases). The CDR3 contains 12 residues. The germline CDR1 and CDR2 sequences are MGHRA and YSYEKL. Trimming shortened V by 3 bases and J by 5 bases, and 6 bases separated the two germline ends. The CDR3 region has the DNA TGCGCCAGCAGCCAGGGGGGAGATACGCAGTATTTT. It specifies CASSQGGDTQYF.

CDR3 in amino acids: CASNQLGEKLFF. The DNA for the CDR3 is TGTGCCAGCAACCAGCTGGGTGAAAAACTGTTTTTT. The rearrangement joins TRBV6-6 to TRBJ1-4, with D hard to call. The CDR3 spans 12 residues. V was trimmed by 7 bases and J by 7 bases, leaving 10 bases between them. Per the germline V gene, CDR1 is MNHNY and CDR2 is SVGAGI (reference sequence).

The rearrangement joins TRBV6-1 to TRBJ2-1; possible D gene TRBD2, 6 bases. Per the germline V gene, CDR1 is MNHNS and CDR2 is SASEGT. V lost 3 bases and J 0 bases, leaving 12 bases between the germline ends. There are 16 residues in the CDR3. This CDR3 is CASSDGTLSSYNEQFF. The CDR3 coding sequence is TGTGCCAGCAGTGATGGGACTTTGAGCTCCTACAATGAGCAGTTCTTC.

V is TRBV27 and J is TRBJ2-7; either TRBD1 or TRBD2 may supply D (6 bases each). The CDR3 length is 15 residues. Germline CDR1 MNHEY, CDR2 SMNVEV (reference sequence). The V end was cut by 2 bases, the J end by 2 bases, with 13 bases between. The CDR3 region has the DNA TGTGCCAGCAGTTTACTCGGAGGGGGTGCCTACGAGCAGTACTTC. Protein: CASSLLGGGAYEQYF.

The table lists this clone with a few counts. The rearrangement joins TRBV4-1 to TRBJ1-2; 7 bases agree with TRBD1. CDR3 size: 14 residues. Trimming removed 3 bases from V and 4 bases from J; junction bases left unmatched: 5. Germline V CDR1 and CDR2: MGHRA, YSYEKL. CDR3 protein: CASSQAGQVYGYTF. The DNA for the CDR3 is TGCGCCAGCAGCCAGGCCGGACAGGTCTATGGCTACACCTTC.

This CDR3 is CASNGGSNTEAFF. CDR3 sequence (DNA): TGTGCCAGCAATGGTGGCAGCAACACTGAAGCTTTCTTT. The V call is TRBV9, the J call TRBJ1-1; no clear D gene. There are 13 residues in the CDR3. The ends were cut back, 6 bases at V and 2 bases at J, with 11 bases in the middle. In germline, CDR1 is SGDLS, CDR2 YYNGEE.

The rearrangement joins TRBV6-5 to TRBJ1-2; D might be TRBD1 (5 bases). V was shortened by 6 bases and J by 8 bases, with 19 bases between the two germline ends. This CDR3 has 14 residues. Germline CDR1 and CDR2: MNHEY and SVGAGI. The CDR3: CASSPKLGQRGYTF. The CDR3 bases are TGTGCCAGCAGCCCCAAGTTGGGGCAGAGAGGCTACACCTTC.

Remarks on this clone: This sample also contains other DNA sequences that code for the same CDR3. The chain combines TRBV6-5 with TRBJ1-1, with D perhaps TRBD1 (5 bases). Germline loops: CDR1 MNHEY, CDR2 SVGAGI. Between the trimmed V and J ends, which lost 6 bases and 1 base, there was a span of 12 bases. There are 14 residues in the CDR3. CDR3 DNA: TGTGCCAGCAGCCTTCAGGGCGCGAACACTGAAGCTTTCTTT. Translated, it gives CASSLQGANTEAFF.

V usage is TRBV4-1 and J usage is TRBJ1-4; D is perhaps TRBD1 (6 bases). CDR1 is MGHRA and CDR2 is YSYEKL in the germline V gene. The CDR3 covers 15 residues. V was pared by 2 bases and J by 16 bases, with 23 bases between. The CDR3 reads CASSQTRQARGVKFF. The DNA of the CDR3 is TGCGCCAGCAGCCAAACGCGACAGGCCAGGGGAGTTAAGTTTTTT.

The CDR3 DNA follows: TGTGCCAGCAGCTTGGAAGGGGACTACGAGCAGTACTTC. Translation: CASSLEGDYEQYF. V is TRBV7-8 and J is TRBJ2-7; D might be TRBD1 (5 bases). V lost 3 bases and J lost 3, with 9 bases in between. Germline assignment: CDR1 SGHVS and CDR2 FQNEAQ. This CDR3 is 13 amino acids long.

The rearrangement joins TRBV4-1 to TRBJ1-2; TRBD1 might be the D (6 bases). The V gene lost 4 bases and the J gene lost 5 bases, with 17 bases spanning the gap. This CDR3 is 15 amino acids long. The V gene's germline CDR1 is MGHRA and CDR2 YSYEKL. The CDR3 bases are TGCGCCAGCAGCCCCCAACAAGGGGGGGTTTATGGCTACACCTTC. It translates to CASSPQQGGVYGYTF.

As to this clone: The sample contains more than one DNA sequence encoding this CDR3. This chain uses TRBV7-8 with TRBJ2-7; the match to TRBD2 covers 7 bases. The CDR3 extends over 13 amino acids. Trimming took 5 bases from V and 2 from J; bases not matched to a gene: 3. Germline V CDR1 and CDR2: SGHVS, FQNEAQ. In DNA form, the CDR3 reads TGTGCCAGCAGCCTCGGGAGGACCTACGAGCAGTACTTC. Amino acid sequence: CASSLGRTYEQYF. The variable domain in full, completed from reference TRBV7-8 and TRBJ2-7, reads GAGVSQSPRYKVAKRGQDVALRCDPISGHVSLFWYQQALGQGPEFLTYFQNEAQLDKSGLPSDRFFAERPEGSVSTLKIQRTQQEDSAVYLCASSLGRTYEQYFGPGTRLTVT.

The chain has TRBV27 and TRBJ2-1; either TRBD1 or TRBD2 may supply D (6 bases each). The germline V gene has CDR1 MNHEY and CDR2 SMNVEV (reference sequence). Deletions cut 3 bases from V and 8 bases from J, with 17 bases between. The CDR3 has 15 amino acids. The chain's CDR3 is CASSFLRERGDEQFF. For the CDR3, the DNA is TGTGCCAGCAGTTTCCTACGGGAGAGGGGGGATGAGCAGTTCTTC.

This chain joins TRBV5-4 and TRBJ2-7; a possible D gene is TRBD1 (5 bases). Germline assignment: CDR1 SGHNT and CDR2 YYREEE (reference sequence). Between the trimmed V and J ends, which lost 4 bases and 3 bases, there was a span of 8 bases. The CDR3 runs to 12 residues. The CDR3 loop reads CASSDDSYEQYF. CDR3 in DNA: TGTGCCAGCAGCGATGACAGCTACGAGCAGTACTTC.

As to this clone: Other DNA sequences in this sample translate to the same CDR3. This rearrangement joins TRBV7-6 to TRBJ2-7; D uncertain. The CDR3 length is 13 residues. V shed 0 bases and J shed 3 bases, with 6 bases lying between them. Germline loops: CDR1 SGHVS, CDR2 FNYEAQ. The CDR3 region has the DNA TGTGCCAGCAGCTTAGCGTTGGACTACGAGCAGTACTTC. It yields the protein CASSLALDYEQYF.

The V gene is TRBV7-9, the J gene TRBJ1-4; 7 bases are shared with TRBD1. Trimming at V came to 5 bases and at J to 7 bases, leaving 7 bases not matched to a gene. Germline lookup yields CDR1 SEHNR and CDR2 FQNEAQ (reference sequence). CDR3 length: 14 amino acids. The CDR3 DNA is TGTGCCAGCAGCCCCACGACAGGGACTGAAAAACTGTTTTTT. Amino acid sequence: CASSPTTGTEKLFF.

V is TRBV5-6 and J is TRBJ1-1; perhaps TRBD1 as D (5 bases). Germline V gives CDR1 SGHDT, CDR2 YYEEEE. The CDR3 length is 13 residues. The V gene lost 0 bases and the J gene lost 5 bases, with 8 bases spanning the gap. CDR3 region: CASSLAGRTEAFF. The CDR3 coding sequence is TGTGCCAGCAGCTTGGCAGGGAGAACTGAAGCTTTCTTT.

The chain is built from TRBV29-1 and TRBJ2-7; D perhaps matches TRBD2 (7 bases). The CDR3 contains 13 residues. V shed 3 bases and J shed 3 bases, with 12 bases lying between them. Germline V gives CDR1 SQVTM, CDR2 ANQGSEA. The CDR3 is CSVETRGGYEQYF. CDR3 sequence (DNA): TGCAGCGTTGAGACGAGGGGGGGCTACGAGCAGTACTTC.

The chain couples TRBV29-1 to TRBJ2-5, with D unresolved. With 4 bases removed from V and 2 bases from J, the gap between germline ends came to 14 bases. From germline, CDR1 is SQVTM and CDR2 ANQGSEA. The CDR3 length is 14 residues. Here the CDR3 reads CSVGSAYLQETQYF. The CDR3 coding sequence is TGCAGCGTTGGCTCAGCGTACCTTCAAGAGACCCAGTACTTC.